The 11 T cell receptor beta chains below come from one sample, sequenced in a study of vaccination and CD4 T cells after COVID-19. The antigens of these receptors remain unknown. The Oncomine TCR Beta short-read assay was applied to DNA of cultured CD4+ T cells. From the PCR reads, TCRdb called clonotypes with MiXCR, one entry per CDR3 protein. Of over 9,000 distinct CDR3 sequences listed, around 46% were seen once; the top ten hold 20% to 25%. Treatment given: 10-day PBMC culture with coronavirus spike peptide pools or control peptides (ViraFEST assay). Sequenced sample: CD4+ T cells from blood, cultured in vitro. These receptors came from a human donor who had recovered from COVID-19.

Here the CDR3 DNA reads TGCGCCAGCAGCTTGGTTTTGGGGACGAACACTGAAGCTTTCTTT. The encoded protein is CASSLVLGTNTEAFF. V and J are TRBV5-1 and TRBJ1-1; TRBD1 is a possible D gene (5 bases). The CDR3 spans 15 residues. V shed 0 bases and J shed 1 base, with 10 bases lying between them. The V gene's germline CDR1 is SGHRS and CDR2 YFSETQ.

To note about this clonotype: This sequence may be a read error, since a much larger clone differs from it by one base. This sequence joins TRBV7-2 and TRBJ1-2, with a weak D call TRBD1 (5 bases). From germline, CDR1 is SGHTA and CDR2 FQGNSA. There are 15 residues in the CDR3. CDR3 residues: CASIPAGRQLYGFTF. CDR3 nucleotide sequence: TGTGCCAGCATCCCTGCCGGTAGACAGCTCTATGGCTTCACCTTC.

The rearrangement joins TRBV5-6 to TRBJ1-2; TRBD1 might be the D (5 bases). With 4 bases removed from V and 0 bases from J, the gap between germline ends came to 10 bases. This CDR3 spans 14 amino acids. Germline CDR1 is SGHDT and CDR2 is YYEEEE. The CDR3 region is CASSLGGANYGYTF. In DNA, the CDR3 is TGTGCCAGCAGCCTTGGGGGTGCTAACTATGGCTACACCTTC.

This clonotype has a handful of counts. The chain links TRBV6-2 or TRBV6-3 to TRBJ1-2, with 8 bases matching TRBD1. The junction had 12 bases not matched to a gene; V was cut back by 4 bases and J by 8 bases. Germline V gives CDR1 MNHEY, CDR2 SVGEGT. This CDR3 has 15 residues. The chain's CDR3 is CASSSLTYRGFGYTF. The DNA for the CDR3 is TGTGCCAGCAGTTCCCTGACCTACAGGGGGTTCGGCTACACCTTC.

This clonotype is medium-sized in the sample. V usage is TRBV7-8 and J usage is TRBJ1-6, with D possibly being TRBD1 (5 bases). The length of the CDR3 is 15 residues. Germline-derived CDR1 and CDR2 are SGHVS and FQNEAQ. The V end lost 0 bases, the J end lost 9 bases, and 12 bases lay between the germline ends. CDR3 amino acids: CASSLARVGSSPLHF. The CDR3 DNA reads TGTGCCAGCAGCTTAGCCAGGGTTGGGAGTTCACCCCTCCACTTT.

This chain uses TRBV12-3 or TRBV12-4 with TRBJ2-6; D remains ambiguous. Trimming shortened V by 2 bases and J by 0 bases, and 5 bases separated the two germline ends. The CDR3 runs to 15 residues. The CDR3 coding sequence is TGTGCCAGCAGTTTAACGCGCTCTGGGGCCAACGTCCTGACTTTC. Translating it yields CASSLTRSGANVLTF.

The V and J genes are TRBV10-1 and TRBJ2-7, with D hard to call. This CDR3 spans 12 amino acids. The germline gives CDR1 WNHNN, CDR2 SYGVQD (reference sequence). Trimming took off 3 bases at V and 0 bases at J, with 3 bases between the two ends. CDR3 loop: CASSDSSYEQYF. The CDR3 DNA sequence: TGCGCCAGCAGTGACAGCTCCTACGAGCAGTACTTC.

V is TRBV27 and J is TRBJ2-7; D unclear. The germline V gene has CDR1 MNHEY and CDR2 SMNVEV (reference sequence). The CDR3 sequence is 11 residues long. V dropped 7 bases and J dropped 2 bases, with 6 bases sitting between them. The CDR3 is CASTLPYEQYF. In DNA, the CDR3 is TGTGCCAGCACTCTCCCCTACGAGCAGTACTTC.

The chain has TRBV2 and TRBJ1-1, with a possible D match to TRBD1 (6 bases). The V end lost 0 bases, the J end lost 4 bases, and 12 bases lay between the germline ends. Per the germline V gene, CDR1 is SNHLY and CDR2 is FYNNEI. The CDR3 loop spans 15 amino acids. CDR3 nucleotide sequence: TGTGCCAGCAGTGAAGCTTACAGGGAGGCCACTGAAGCTTTCTTT. Protein: CASSEAYREATEAFF.

The rearrangement joins TRBV12-3 or TRBV12-4 to TRBJ1-2; D not certain. The CDR3 has 12 amino acids. The V gene lost 7 bases and the J gene lost 9 bases, with 15 bases spanning the gap. This CDR3 reads CASTMSGVSYTF. The CDR3 coding sequence is TGTGCCAGCACTATGTCTGGGGTGAGCTACACCTTC.

This clonotype was picked up a small number of times. The V and J genes are TRBV12-3 or TRBV12-4 and TRBJ2-1; 9 bases fit TRBD1. With 3 bases clipped from V and 5 bases from J, the junction kept 8 bases outside the gene matches. The CDR3 has 16 residues. For the CDR3, the DNA is TGTGCCAGCAGTTTTTCAATGGGACAGGGAGACAATGAGCAGTTCTTC. This encodes CASSFSMGQGDNEQFF.